The following is a T cell receptor beta chain sequence with its context. Its antigen remains unidentified. PCR was performed using 60 Vbeta and 13 Jbeta primers. Clones were sequenced by immunoSEQ multiplex PCR, and TCRdb holds only the in-frame ones, with some missing. The repertoire consists of 150,000 to 200,000 clones, with around four fifths occurring once and the leading ten covering 1.4%. The germline V gene encodes CDR1 SGHTA and CDR2 FQGNSA. V was clipped by 2 bases and J by 6 bases, with 10 bases between them. This CDR3 contains 14 residues. The record originates from a study of cytomegalovirus exposure and HLA in healthy donors. Study-level results: Later genetic work tied a missense DCLRE1C variant to beta-chain V and J trimming. Most TCR beta V segments were productive about 87% or about 30% of the time in an earlier analysis. Most subjects had HLA-A and HLA-B alleles reportedly predicted accurately by TCR beta sequences.

Material for sequencing was PBMCs. The receptor was derived from a woman in her thirties in good health and CMV-seropositive. The gene calls are TRBV7-2 and TRBJ2-2, with a weak D call TRBD1 (5 bases). This CDR3 reads CASSLQPRAGELFF. The CDR3 DNA is TGTGCCAGCAGCTTACAACCCAGGGCCGGGGAGCTGTTTTTT.